The 15 T cell receptor beta chains listed next were all sequenced from one sample in a study of OX40 agonist ivuxolimab in advanced cancers. TCRdb keeps only in-frame clones here, not all; method: immunoSEQ multiplex PCR. The profile shows 65,000 to 85,000 clones, around 90% of them singletons. Sequencing used CD4+ or CD8+ T cells sorted from blood, obtained in a trial of the OX40 agonist ivuxolimab. These receptor sequences come from an adult with an advanced solid tumor such as melanoma, head and neck, liver or kidney cancer.

The V gene is TRBV13, the J gene TRBJ2-7; 11 nucleotides agree with TRBD1. The length of the CDR3 is 15 residues. With 5 bases clipped from V and 5 bases from J, the junction kept 8 bases outside the gene matches. Germline V CDR1 and CDR2: PRHDT, FYEKMQ (reference sequence). CDR3: CASSPQDRGLHEQYF. The DNA of the CDR3 is TGTGCCAGCAGCCCCCAGGACAGGGGGCTTCACGAGCAGTACTTC.

This clone was seen once. The chain carries TRBV7-3 and TRBJ2-5; the D is unclear. Germline CDR1 and CDR2: SGHTA and FQGTGA. Trimming shortened V by 0 bases and J by 5 bases, and 7 bases separated the two germline ends. The CDR3 sequence is 13 residues long. CDR3 DNA: TGTGCCAGCAGCTTAACACCGCGTGAGACCCAGTACTTC. Translated, it gives CASSLTPRETQYF.

The chain has TRBV13 and TRBJ2-3, with D tentatively TRBD1 (6 bases). Trimming stripped 5 bases from V and 1 base from J, with 13 bases between. CDR1 and CDR2 (germline): PRHDT, FYEKMQ (reference sequence). The length of the CDR3 is 15 residues. The CDR3, as DNA: TGTGCCAGCAGCCCCTCCCCAGGGGGCACAGATACGCAGTATTTT. Protein product: CASSPSPGGTDTQYF. Full variable domain (missing parts from reference TRBV13 and TRBJ2-3): AAGVIQSPRHLIKEKRETATLKCYPIPRHDTVYWYQQGPGQDPQFLISFYEKMQSDKGSIPDRFSAQQFSDYHSELNMSSLELGDSALYFCASSPSPGGTDTQYFGPGTRLTVL.

The chain recombines TRBV28 with TRBJ2-7; no definite D call. This CDR3 contains 13 residues. The ends were cut back, 4 bases at V and 2 bases at J, with 9 bases in the middle. Germline V gene sequence: CDR1 MDHEN, CDR2 SYDVKM. The CDR3 nucleotides read TGTGCCAGCAGTTGGCAGGATACCTACGAGCAGTACTTC. It is translated as CASSWQDTYEQYF.

V and J are TRBV27 and TRBJ2-7; D gene uncertain. CDR1 and CDR2 (germline): MNHEY, SMNVEV (reference sequence). The CDR3 covers 13 residues. The V gene lost 3 bases and the J gene lost 3 bases, with 9 bases spanning the gap. The CDR3 region has the DNA TGTGCCAGCAGTTTCGGACGGTACTACGAGCAGTACTTC. Protein: CASSFGRYYEQYF.

The gene calls are TRBV7-9 and TRBJ1-6; D call uncertain. Trimming removed 5 bases at V and 9 bases at J, with 8 bases between. The CDR3 covers 12 residues. Germline V gene lookup returns CDR1 SEHNR and CDR2 FQNEAQ (reference sequence). The chain's CDR3 is CASSAVGSPLHF. CDR3 sequence (DNA): TGTGCCAGCAGCGCTGTGGGTTCACCCCTCCACTTT.

This chain uses TRBV7-2 with TRBJ1-2; 8 bases map to TRBD1. The CDR3 is 15 amino acids. Germline V gene sequence: CDR1 SGHTA, CDR2 FQGNSA. V shed 5 bases, J shed 6 bases, and the junction held 11 bases outside the gene matches. In DNA, the CDR3 is TGTGCCAGCAGCGTCCCGGGACAGGCCTTTCATGGCTACACCTTC. This codes for CASSVPGQAFHGYTF.

This clone appeared once. The chain has TRBV19 and TRBJ1-5; TRBD1 aligns across 9 bases. The CDR3 contains 12 residues. Unmatched junction bases numbered 5, after V lost 11 bases and J lost 6 bases. CDR1 is LNHDA, CDR2 SQIVND, per germline (reference sequence). The CDR3 spells CAGGQGGQPQHF. Here the CDR3 DNA reads TGTGCCGGGGGACAGGGAGGTCAGCCCCAGCATTTT.

CDR3 nucleotides: TGTGCCAGCAGCTTAGGGCTGACTACCTCCCAGGAGACCCAGTACTTC. Residues: CASSLGLTTSQETQYF. The chain has TRBV11-2 and TRBJ2-5; tentative D call: TRBD2 (5 bases). Germline V gene data show CDR1 as SGHAT and CDR2 as FQNNGV. V shed 1 base and J shed 5 bases, with 17 bases lying between them. This CDR3 is 16 amino acids long.

The chain employs TRBV4-1 and TRBJ2-7; 9 bases map to TRBD2. The V gene's germline CDR1 is MGHRA and CDR2 YSYEKL. J lost 0 bases, V lost 2 bases, and 5 bases had no gene match. The length of the CDR3 is 16 residues. This CDR3 reads CASSQSGGTSSYEQYF. CDR3 sequence (DNA): TGCGCCAGCAGCCAAAGCGGGGGGACCTCCTCCTACGAGCAGTACTTC.

This chain joins TRBV7-9 and TRBJ2-2; 7 positions agree with TRBD2. CDR3 length equals 16 residues. J was trimmed by 2 bases and V by 7 bases; bases with no gene match: 10. The germline gives CDR1 SEHNR, CDR2 FQNEAQ (reference sequence). Here the CDR3 reads CASNFGGERNTGELFF. The CDR3 coding sequence is TGTGCCAGCAACTTTGGGGGGGAAAGAAACACCGGGGAGCTGTTTTTT.

J is TRBJ1-1 and V is TRBV6-5; 8 bases align to TRBD1. This CDR3 has 14 residues. V trimming: 9 bases; J trimming: 3 bases; junction bases outside the gene matches: 9. Germline CDR1 is MNHEY and CDR2 is SVGAGI. The CDR3 coding sequence is TGTGCCAGTAGACCAGGGGGCGAGGACACTGAAGCTTTCTTT. This encodes CASRPGGEDTEAFF.

This clone came up once. This chain's CDR3 is CASSPGGYAYEQYF. In DNA, the CDR3 is TGTGCCAGCAGCCCAGGGGGGTATGCCTACGAGCAGTACTTC. The chain has TRBV6-1 and TRBJ2-7, with D maybe TRBD1 (7 bases). V lost 6 bases to trimming and J lost 2 bases, with 14 bases between them. The germline gives CDR1 MNHNS, CDR2 SASEGT. The CDR3 totals 14 residues.

V gene TRBV9 combines with J gene TRBJ2-3, with D maybe TRBD2 (5 bases). The CDR3 spans 15 residues. V lost 4 bases to trimming and J lost 0 bases, with 12 bases between them. Germline assignment: CDR1 SGDLS and CDR2 YYNGEE. CDR3 protein: CASSLGLASTDTQYF. The CDR3 DNA sequence: TGTGCCAGCAGCCTCGGACTGGCGAGCACAGATACGCAGTATTTT.

Written as DNA, the CDR3 is TGCAGCGTTTGCAGGACAGGAAATAATGAAAAACTGTTTTTT. Amino acid sequence: CSVCRTGNNEKLFF. The chain links TRBV29-1 to TRBJ1-4, with 7 bases that match TRBD1. Losses at the gene ends were 5 bases for V and 4 bases for J; bases not matched to a gene: 7. The germline V gene encodes CDR1 SQVTM and CDR2 ANQGSEA. The CDR3 has 14 amino acids.